This TCR beta chain was sequenced for a study of blood T cell repertoires in COVID-19. Study in general: Sites across the United States, Italy and Spain contributed samples from acute and convalescent COVID-19. PBMCs, B-cell-depleted T cells, or T cells provided the cDNA or gDNA that made up the material.

The authors' processing: Reference gene primer amplification in the assay estimated nucleated cell counts. Data came from immunoSEQ multiplex PCR; TCRdb stores just in-frame clones and leaves some out. Clone size and the V and J calls come from that table; the DNA yielded D and trimming. This table has 65,000 to 95,000 clones, under 80% appearing once. Germline assignment: CDR1 SGHTA and CDR2 FQGNSA. This CDR3 is 14 amino acids long. The V end lost 7 bases, the J end lost 10 bases, and 20 bases lay between the germline ends. The chain uses TRBV7-2 and TRBJ2-1; tentative D call: TRBD2 (6 bases). Sequencing used peripheral blood. This receptor was obtained from a human donor in a cohort sampled during active COVID-19. The CDR3 is CASIFGLASKEQFF. CDR3 sequence (DNA): TGTGCCAGCATCTTCGGGCTAGCGAGTAAGGAGCAGTTCTTC.